Listed here are 15 T cell receptor beta chains from one sample, sequenced in a study of blood T cells in healthy people across ages. Next came a second PCR, run for about 7 to 12 cycles, which used a sample-barcoded 5' primer along with a J-beta primer mix. TCRdb recomputed calls from the 5' RACE reads with MiXCR, one row per CDR3 protein. The sample holds about 580,000 distinct CDR3 sequences; under 55% are singletons and the top ten take 20% to 25%. The material sequenced was blood. The receptors were gathered from a man at least 80 years old in good health.

This clonotype turned up a few times. The chain has TRBV29-1 and TRBJ2-1, with D perhaps being TRBD1 or TRBD2 (5 bases each). With 6 bases removed from V and 10 bases from J, the gap between germline ends came to 16 bases. Germline V CDR1 and CDR2: SQVTM, ANQGSEA. The CDR3 runs 12 residues. CDR3 residues: CSVGRRDGEQFF. DNA of the CDR3: TGCAGCGTCGGCCGCAGGGACGGGGAGCAGTTCTTC.

This clonotype was seen only a few times. V is TRBV29-1 and J is TRBJ2-3; the D is unclear. Trimming took off 7 bases at V and 2 bases at J, with 22 bases between the two ends. CDR1 is SQVTM, CDR2 ANQGSEA, per germline. The CDR3 loop spans 16 amino acids. For the CDR3, the DNA is TGCAGCGCCAAGGGATTAGCTCGAGGTTTCACAGATACGCAGTATTTT. Its translation is CSAKGLARGFTDTQYF.

The CDR3: CASSPTRNLGRETQYF. The CDR3 DNA follows: TGTGCCAGCTCACCAACTAGGAATCTTGGACGGGAGACCCAGTACTTC. The genes are TRBV18 and TRBJ2-5; possibly TRBD2 for D (5 bases). V lost 2 bases, J lost 5 bases, and 18 bases lay in between. Germline V gene sequence: CDR1 KGHSH, CDR2 LQKENI. This CDR3 region has 16 residues.

The CDR3 protein is CSAAAGYNEQFF. In DNA form, the CDR3 reads TGCAGTGCTGCAGCGGGATACAATGAGCAGTTCTTC. The gene calls are TRBV20-1 and TRBJ2-1; 7 bases are a match to TRBD2. This CDR3 contains 12 residues. V shed 5 bases and J 4 bases; nucleotides not matched to a gene: 2. From germline, CDR1 is DFQATT and CDR2 SNEGSKA (reference sequence).

The V gene is TRBV15, the J gene TRBJ2-1; 7 bases map to TRBD2. CDR3 length: 15 amino acids. Germline assignment: CDR1 LNHNV and CDR2 YYDKDF (reference sequence). Trimming at V came to 0 bases and at J to 10 bases, leaving 9 bases not matched to a gene. DNA for the CDR3: TGTGCCACCAGCAGAGATTCTAGCGGAGGCCGGGAGCAGTTCTTC. Translation: CATSRDSSGGREQFF. The entire variable domain, with the rest obtained from reference TRBV15 and TRBJ2-1, is as follows: DAMVIQNPRYQVTQFGKPVTLSCSQTLNHNVMYWYQQKSSQAPKLLFHYYDKDFNNEADTPDNFQSRRPNTSFCFLDIRSPGLGDTAMYLCATSRDSSGGREQFFGPGTRLTVL.

The chain carries TRBV7-9 and TRBJ1-2; D perhaps matches TRBD1 (6 bases). Deletions cut 8 bases from V and 4 bases from J, with 14 bases between. Germline V gives CDR1 SEHNR, CDR2 FQNEAQ (reference sequence). This CDR3 contains 13 residues. CDR3: CASGGTTSYGYTF. CDR3 nucleotides: TGTGCCAGCGGTGGGACAACTAGCTATGGCTACACCTTC.

This chain links TRBV20-1 with TRBJ1-1; D gene ambiguous. Germline V gene data show CDR1 as DFQATT and CDR2 as SNEGSKA (reference sequence). V shed 5 bases and J shed 4 bases, with 14 bases lying between them. The CDR3 totals 13 residues. The CDR3 here is CSASLSTVTEAFF. DNA for the CDR3: TGCAGTGCTTCCTTAAGCACAGTCACTGAAGCTTTCTTT.

This rearrangement joins TRBV7-2 to TRBJ1-4; D uncertain. The CDR3 is 15 residues long. Germline V lookup: CDR1 SGHTA, CDR2 FQGNSA. V was shortened by 1 base and J by 0 bases, with 6 bases between the two germline ends. As DNA, the CDR3 is TGTGCCAGCAGCTTAGTAGGGTCAACTAATGAAAAACTGTTTTTT. Its translation: CASSLVGSTNEKLFF.

This clonotype occurred once. This chain connects TRBV20-1 to TRBJ2-4; D is ambiguous. The J call may not be correct, given that the DNA end is closer to TRBJ2-7. CDR3 size: 12 residues. Looked up from germline, CDR1 is DFQATT and CDR2 is SNEGSKA (reference sequence). CDR3 protein: CSAHGTTYEQYF. The CDR3 region has the DNA TGCAGTGCCCACGGAACGACCTACGAGCAGTACTTC.

The J gene is TRBJ2-5, the V gene TRBV7-2, with 8 bases aligning to TRBD2. Trimming at V came to 2 bases and at J to 7 bases, leaving 9 bases not matched to a gene. The CDR3 sequence is 15 residues long. In germline, CDR1 is SGHTA, CDR2 FQGNSA. The CDR3 protein is CASSLMAGGLGTQYF. Here the CDR3 DNA reads TGTGCCAGCAGCTTAATGGCGGGGGGTTTGGGGACCCAGTACTTC.

In the case of this clonotype: At one boundary the junction diverges from the germline segment, which might be a read error. This rearrangement joins TRBV7-8 to TRBJ2-1, with D hard to call. The CDR3 length is 14 residues. The germline gives CDR1 SGHVS, CDR2 FQNEAQ. The CDR3 DNA sequence: TGTGCCGGCAGCCGCGAGCCCTCCTACAATGAGCAGTTCTTC. Its protein is CAGSREPSYNEQFF.

The V call is TRBV7-2, the J call TRBJ1-5; D remains unclear. V shed 5 bases and J shed 1 base, with 12 bases lying between them. The CDR3 loop spans 15 amino acids. In germline, CDR1 is SGHTA, CDR2 FQGNSA. CDR3 in DNA: TGTGCCAGCAGCCAGACATGGAGCAGCAATCAGCCCCAGCATTTT. Translated, it gives CASSQTWSSNQPQHF.

This clonotype was recorded many times. The J gene is TRBJ2-7, the V gene TRBV6-5; 8 bases fit TRBD1. Per the germline V gene, CDR1 is MNHEY and CDR2 is SVGAGI. Trimming took 6 bases from V and 8 from J; bases not matched to a gene: 12. CDR3 size: 14 residues. DNA of the CDR3: TGTGCCAGCAGATTACACGGACAGGGTAAAAAGCAGTACTTC. This encodes CASRLHGQGKKQYF.

This chain links TRBV27 with TRBJ2-1, with 12 bases aligning to TRBD2. The CDR3 totals 15 residues. The J segment lost 4 bases and the V segment lost 8 bases, leaving 6 bases of the junction unmatched. Germline assignment: CDR1 MNHEY and CDR2 SMNVEV (reference sequence). CDR3 bases: TGTGCCAGCGTGCTAGCGGGGGGGCAGTACAATGAGCAGTTCTTC. Protein: CASVLAGGQYNEQFF.

This clonotype has a handful of counts. The chain carries TRBV6-2 or TRBV6-3 and TRBJ2-1; 7 nucleotides align to TRBD1. J was trimmed by 7 bases and V by 5 bases; bases with no gene match: 8. The CDR3 is 14 residues long. Germline V lookup: CDR1 MNHEY, CDR2 SVGEGT. CDR3 protein: CASSTRQGSNEQFF. CDR3 DNA: TGTGCCAGCAGTACACGACAGGGCTCGAATGAGCAGTTCTTC.